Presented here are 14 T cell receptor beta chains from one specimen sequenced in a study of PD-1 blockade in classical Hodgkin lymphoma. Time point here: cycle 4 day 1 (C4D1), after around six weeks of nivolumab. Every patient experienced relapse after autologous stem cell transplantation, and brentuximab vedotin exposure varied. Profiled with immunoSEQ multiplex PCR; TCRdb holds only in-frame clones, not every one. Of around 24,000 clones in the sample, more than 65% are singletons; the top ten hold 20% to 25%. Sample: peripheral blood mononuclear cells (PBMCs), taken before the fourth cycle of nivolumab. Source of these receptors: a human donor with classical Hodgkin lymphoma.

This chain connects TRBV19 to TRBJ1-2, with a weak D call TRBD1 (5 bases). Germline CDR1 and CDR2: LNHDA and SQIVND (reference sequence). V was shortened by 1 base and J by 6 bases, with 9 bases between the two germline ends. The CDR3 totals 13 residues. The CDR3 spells CASSIGWGDGYTF. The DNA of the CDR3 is TGTGCCAGTAGTATAGGATGGGGGGATGGCTACACCTTC.

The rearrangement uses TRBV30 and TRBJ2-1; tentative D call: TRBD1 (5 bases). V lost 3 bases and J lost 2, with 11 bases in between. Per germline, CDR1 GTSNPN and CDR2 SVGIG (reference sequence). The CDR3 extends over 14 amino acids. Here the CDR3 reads CAWSGDSAYNEQFF. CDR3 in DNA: TGTGCCTGGAGCGGCGACAGTGCCTACAATGAGCAGTTCTTC.

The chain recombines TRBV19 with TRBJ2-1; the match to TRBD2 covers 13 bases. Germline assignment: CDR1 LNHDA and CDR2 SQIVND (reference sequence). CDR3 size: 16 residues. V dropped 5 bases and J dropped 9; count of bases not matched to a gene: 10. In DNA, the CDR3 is TGTGCCAGTAGTTCGCGGACTAGCGGGAGAAGGGGTGAGCAGTTCTTC. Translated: CASSSRTSGRRGEQFF.

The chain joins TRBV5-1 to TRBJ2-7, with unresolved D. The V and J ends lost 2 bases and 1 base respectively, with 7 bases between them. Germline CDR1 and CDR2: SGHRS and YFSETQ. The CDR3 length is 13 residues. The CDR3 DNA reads TGCGCCAGCAGCTTCGACGGATCCTACGAGCAGTACTTC. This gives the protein CASSFDGSYEQYF.

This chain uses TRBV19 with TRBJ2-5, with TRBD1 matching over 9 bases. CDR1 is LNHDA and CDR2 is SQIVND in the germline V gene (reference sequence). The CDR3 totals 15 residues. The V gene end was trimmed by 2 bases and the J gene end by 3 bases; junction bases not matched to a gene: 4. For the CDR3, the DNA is TGTGCCAGTAGTATATCCGGGACAGGGAAAGAGACCCAGTACTTC. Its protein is CASSISGTGKETQYF.

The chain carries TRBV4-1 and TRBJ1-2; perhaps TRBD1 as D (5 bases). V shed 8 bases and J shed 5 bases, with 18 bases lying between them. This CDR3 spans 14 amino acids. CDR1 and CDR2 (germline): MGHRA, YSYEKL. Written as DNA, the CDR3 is TGCGCCAGCGGTCGACAGAAAGGTCCGTATGGCTACACCTTC. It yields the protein CASGRQKGPYGYTF.

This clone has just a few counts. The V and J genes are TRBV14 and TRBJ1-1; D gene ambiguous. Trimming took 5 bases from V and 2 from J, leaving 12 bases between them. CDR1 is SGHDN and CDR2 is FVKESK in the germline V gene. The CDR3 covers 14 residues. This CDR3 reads CASSLRTGNTEAFF. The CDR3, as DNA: TGTGCCAGCAGCTTACGGACGGGCAACACTGAAGCTTTCTTT.

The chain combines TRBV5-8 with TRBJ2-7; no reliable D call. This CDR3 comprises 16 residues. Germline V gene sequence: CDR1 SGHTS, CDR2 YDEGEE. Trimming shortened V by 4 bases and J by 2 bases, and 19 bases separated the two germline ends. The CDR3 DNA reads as TGTGCCAGCAGCCTGAAGGCAGCCCTCCCAACCTACGAGCAGTACTTC. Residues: CASSLKAALPTYEQYF. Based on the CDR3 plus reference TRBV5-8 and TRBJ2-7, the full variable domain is EAGVTQSPTHLIKTRGQQATLRCSPISGHTSVYWYQQALGLGLQFLLWYDEGEERNRGNFPPRFSGRQFPNYSSELNVNALELEDSALYLCASSLKAALPTYEQYFGPGTRLTVT.

CDR3 protein: CASSVEVGGRDTGELFF. The CDR3 nucleotides read TGTGCCAGCAGCGTAGAAGTTGGGGGGCGAGACACCGGGGAGCTGTTTTTT. The rearrangement links TRBV9 to TRBJ2-2, with D perhaps being TRBD1 or TRBD2 (6 bases each). From germline, CDR1 is SGDLS and CDR2 YYNGEE. This CDR3 comprises 17 residues. V lost 0 bases, J lost 3 bases, and 15 bases lay in between.

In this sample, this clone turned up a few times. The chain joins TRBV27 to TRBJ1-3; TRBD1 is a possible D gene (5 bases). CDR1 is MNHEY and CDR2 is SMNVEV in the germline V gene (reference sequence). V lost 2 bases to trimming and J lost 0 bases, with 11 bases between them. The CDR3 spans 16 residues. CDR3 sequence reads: CASSLPQGPSGNTIYF. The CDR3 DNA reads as TGTGCCAGCAGTTTACCTCAGGGACCCTCTGGAAACACCATATATTTT.

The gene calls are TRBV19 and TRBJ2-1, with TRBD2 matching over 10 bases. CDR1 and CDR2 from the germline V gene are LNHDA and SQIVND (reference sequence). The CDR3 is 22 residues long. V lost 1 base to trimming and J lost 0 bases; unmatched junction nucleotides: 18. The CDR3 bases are TGTGCCAGTAGTATAGCCGCCTTTCGTCTGCTAGCGGGAGAGTCCTCCTACAATGAGCAGTTCTTC. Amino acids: CASSIAAFRLLAGESSYNEQFF.

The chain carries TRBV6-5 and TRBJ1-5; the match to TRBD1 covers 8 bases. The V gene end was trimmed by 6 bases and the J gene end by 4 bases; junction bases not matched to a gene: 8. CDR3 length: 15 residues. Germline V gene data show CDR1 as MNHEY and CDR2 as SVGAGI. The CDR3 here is CASRNGQGKNQPQHF. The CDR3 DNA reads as TGTGCCAGCAGAAACGGACAGGGCAAGAATCAGCCCCAGCATTTT.

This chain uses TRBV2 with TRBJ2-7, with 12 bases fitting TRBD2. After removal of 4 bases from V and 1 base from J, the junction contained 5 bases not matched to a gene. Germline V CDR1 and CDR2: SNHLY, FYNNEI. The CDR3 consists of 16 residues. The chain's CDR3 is CASSALAGGGSYEQYF. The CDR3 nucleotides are TGTGCCAGCAGTGCACTAGCGGGGGGCGGTTCCTACGAGCAGTACTTC. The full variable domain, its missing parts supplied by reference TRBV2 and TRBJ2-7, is EPEVTQTPSHQVTQMGQEVILRCVPISNHLYFYWYRQILGQKVEFLVSFYNNEISEKSEIFDDQFSVERPDGSNFTLKIRSTKLEDSAMYFCASSALAGGGSYEQYFGPGTRLTVT.

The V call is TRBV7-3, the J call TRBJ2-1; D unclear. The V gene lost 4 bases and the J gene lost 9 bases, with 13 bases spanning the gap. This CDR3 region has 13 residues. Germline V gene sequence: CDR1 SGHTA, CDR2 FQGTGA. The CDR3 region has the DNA TGTGCCAGCAGCTCCACTATTGCAAGTGAGCAGTTCTTC. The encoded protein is CASSSTIASEQFF.